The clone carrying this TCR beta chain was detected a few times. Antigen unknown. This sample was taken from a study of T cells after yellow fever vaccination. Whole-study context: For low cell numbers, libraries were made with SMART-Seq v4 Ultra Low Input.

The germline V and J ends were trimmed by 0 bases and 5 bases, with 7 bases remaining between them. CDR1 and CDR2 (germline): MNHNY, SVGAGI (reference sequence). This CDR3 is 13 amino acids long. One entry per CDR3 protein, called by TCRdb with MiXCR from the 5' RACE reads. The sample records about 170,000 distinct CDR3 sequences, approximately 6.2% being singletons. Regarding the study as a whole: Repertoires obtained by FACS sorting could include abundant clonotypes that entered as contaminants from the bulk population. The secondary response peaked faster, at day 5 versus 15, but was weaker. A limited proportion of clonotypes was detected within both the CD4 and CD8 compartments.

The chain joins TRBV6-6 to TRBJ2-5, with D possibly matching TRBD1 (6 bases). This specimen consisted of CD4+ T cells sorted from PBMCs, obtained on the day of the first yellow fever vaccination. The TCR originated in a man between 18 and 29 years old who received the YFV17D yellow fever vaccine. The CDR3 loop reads CASSYSDSETQYF. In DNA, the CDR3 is TGTGCCAGCAGTTACTCGGACAGTGAGACCCAGTACTTC.